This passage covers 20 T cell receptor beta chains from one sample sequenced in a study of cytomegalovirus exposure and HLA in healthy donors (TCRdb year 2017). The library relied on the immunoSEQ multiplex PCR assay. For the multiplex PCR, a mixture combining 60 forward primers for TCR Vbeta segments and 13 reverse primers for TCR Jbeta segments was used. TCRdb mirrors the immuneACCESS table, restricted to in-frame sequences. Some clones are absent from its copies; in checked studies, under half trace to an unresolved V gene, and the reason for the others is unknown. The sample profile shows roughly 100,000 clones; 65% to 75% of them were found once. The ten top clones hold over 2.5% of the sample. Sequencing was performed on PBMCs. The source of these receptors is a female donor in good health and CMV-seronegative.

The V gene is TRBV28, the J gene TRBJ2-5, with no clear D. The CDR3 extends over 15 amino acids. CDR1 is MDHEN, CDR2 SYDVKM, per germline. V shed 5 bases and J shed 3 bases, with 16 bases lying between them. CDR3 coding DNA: TGTGCCAGCAGTCTAACCTTTGGTGTGGAAGAGACCCAGTACTTC. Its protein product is CASSLTFGVEETQYF.

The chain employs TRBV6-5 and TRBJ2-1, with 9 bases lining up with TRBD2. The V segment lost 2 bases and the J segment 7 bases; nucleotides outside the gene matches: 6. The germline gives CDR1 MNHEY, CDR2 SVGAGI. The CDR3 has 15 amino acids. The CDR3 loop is CASSYPASGVNEQFF. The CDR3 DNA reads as TGTGCCAGCAGTTACCCGGCTAGCGGGGTAAATGAGCAGTTCTTC.

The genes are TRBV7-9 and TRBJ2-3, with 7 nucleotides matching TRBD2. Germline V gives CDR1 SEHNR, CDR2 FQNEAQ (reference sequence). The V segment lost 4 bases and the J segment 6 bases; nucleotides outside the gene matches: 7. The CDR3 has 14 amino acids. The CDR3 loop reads CASSWGLGGDTQYF. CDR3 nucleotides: TGTGCCAGCAGCTGGGGACTCGGGGGGGATACGCAGTATTTT.

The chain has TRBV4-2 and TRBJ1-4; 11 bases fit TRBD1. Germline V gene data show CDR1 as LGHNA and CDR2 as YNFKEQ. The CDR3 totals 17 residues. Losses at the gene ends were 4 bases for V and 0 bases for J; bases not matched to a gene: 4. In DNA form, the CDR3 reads TGTGCCAGCAGCCCCCGGACAGGGGGCGCAACTAATGAAAAACTGTTTTTT. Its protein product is CASSPRTGGATNEKLFF.

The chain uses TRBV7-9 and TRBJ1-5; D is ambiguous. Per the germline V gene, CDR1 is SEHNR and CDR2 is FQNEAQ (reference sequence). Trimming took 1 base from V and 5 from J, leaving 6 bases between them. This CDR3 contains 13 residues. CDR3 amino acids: CASSLGGDQPQHF. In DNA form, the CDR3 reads TGTGCCAGCAGCTTAGGCGGGGATCAGCCCCAGCATTTT.

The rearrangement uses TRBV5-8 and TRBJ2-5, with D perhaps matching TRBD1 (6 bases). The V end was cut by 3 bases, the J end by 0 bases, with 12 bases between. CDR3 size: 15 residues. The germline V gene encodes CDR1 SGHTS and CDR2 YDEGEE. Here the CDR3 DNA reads TGTGCCAGCAGCTCGGACAGCTTCTACCAAGAGACCCAGTACTTC. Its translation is CASSSDSFYQETQYF.

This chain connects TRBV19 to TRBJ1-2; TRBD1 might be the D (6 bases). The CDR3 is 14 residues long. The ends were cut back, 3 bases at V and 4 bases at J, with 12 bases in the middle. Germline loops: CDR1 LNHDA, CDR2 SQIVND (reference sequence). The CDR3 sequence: CASSMRQVLYGYTF. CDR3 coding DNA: TGTGCCAGTAGTATGAGACAGGTCCTCTATGGCTACACCTTC.

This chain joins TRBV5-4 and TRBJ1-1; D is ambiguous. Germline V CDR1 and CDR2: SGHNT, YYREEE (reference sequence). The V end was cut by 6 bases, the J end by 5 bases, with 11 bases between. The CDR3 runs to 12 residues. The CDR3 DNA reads TGTGCCAGCACCAACGGGGTTACTGAAGCTTTCTTT. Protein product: CASTNGVTEAFF. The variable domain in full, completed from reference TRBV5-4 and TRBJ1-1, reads ETGVTQSPTHLIKTRGQQVTLRCSSQSGHNTVSWYQQALGQGPQFIFQYYREEENGRGNFPPRFSGLQFPNYSSELNVNALELDDSALYLCASTNGVTEAFFGQGTRLTVV.

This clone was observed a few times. CDR3 sequence (DNA): TGTGCCTGGGACAGTTCAGCTATGAGGGGCTACACCTTC. Translation gives CAWDSSAMRGYTF. The chain recombines TRBV30 with TRBJ1-2, with D perhaps TRBD1 (5 bases). In germline, CDR1 is GTSNPN, CDR2 SVGIG (reference sequence). The CDR3 sequence is 13 residues long. The V end lost 5 bases, the J end lost 8 bases, and 18 bases lay between the germline ends.

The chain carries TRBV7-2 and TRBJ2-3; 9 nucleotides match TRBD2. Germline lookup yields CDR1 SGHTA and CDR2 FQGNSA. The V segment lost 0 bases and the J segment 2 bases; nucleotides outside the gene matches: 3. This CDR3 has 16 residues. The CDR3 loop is CASSLASGRTTDTQYF. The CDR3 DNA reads TGTGCCAGCAGCTTAGCAAGCGGGAGGACCACAGATACGCAGTATTTT.

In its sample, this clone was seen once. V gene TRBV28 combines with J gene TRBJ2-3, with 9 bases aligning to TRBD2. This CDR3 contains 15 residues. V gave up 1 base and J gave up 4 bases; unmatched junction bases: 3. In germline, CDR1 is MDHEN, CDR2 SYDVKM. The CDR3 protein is CASSLLAGVADTQYF. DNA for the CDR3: TGTGCCAGCAGTTTATTAGCGGGGGTGGCAGATACGCAGTATTTT.

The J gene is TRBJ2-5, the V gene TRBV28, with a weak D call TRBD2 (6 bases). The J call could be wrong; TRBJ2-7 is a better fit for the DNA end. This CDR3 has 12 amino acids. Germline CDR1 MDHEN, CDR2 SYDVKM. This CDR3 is CASSPGAYEQYF. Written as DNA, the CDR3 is TGTGCCAGCAGCCCGGGAGCCTACGAGCAGTACTTC.

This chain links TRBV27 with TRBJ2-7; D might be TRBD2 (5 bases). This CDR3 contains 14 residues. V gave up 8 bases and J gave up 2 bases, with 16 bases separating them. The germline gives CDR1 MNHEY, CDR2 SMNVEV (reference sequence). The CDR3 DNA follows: TGTGCCAGCGGGCCGCTTAGGGAGACCTACGAGCAGTACTTC. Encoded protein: CASGPLRETYEQYF.

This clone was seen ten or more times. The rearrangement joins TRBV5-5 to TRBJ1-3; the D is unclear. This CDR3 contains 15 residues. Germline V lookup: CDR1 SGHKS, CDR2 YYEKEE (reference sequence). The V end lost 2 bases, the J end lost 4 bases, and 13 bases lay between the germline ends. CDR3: CASSFRAPGGNTIYF. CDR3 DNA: TGTGCCAGCAGCTTCCGGGCGCCGGGAGGAAACACCATATATTTT. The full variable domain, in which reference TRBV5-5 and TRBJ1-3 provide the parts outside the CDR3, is DAGVTQSPTHLIKTRGQQVTLRCSPISGHKSVSWYQQVLGQGPQFIFQYYEKEERGRGNFPDRFSARQFPNYSSELNVNALLLGDSALYLCASSFRAPGGNTIYFGEGSWLTVV.

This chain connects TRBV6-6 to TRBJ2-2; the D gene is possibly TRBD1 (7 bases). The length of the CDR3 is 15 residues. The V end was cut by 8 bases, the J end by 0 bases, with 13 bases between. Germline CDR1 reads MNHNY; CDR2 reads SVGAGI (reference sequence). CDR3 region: CASRPGGTNTGELFF. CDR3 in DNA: TGTGCCAGCCGCCCAGGGGGGACGAACACCGGGGAGCTGTTTTTT.

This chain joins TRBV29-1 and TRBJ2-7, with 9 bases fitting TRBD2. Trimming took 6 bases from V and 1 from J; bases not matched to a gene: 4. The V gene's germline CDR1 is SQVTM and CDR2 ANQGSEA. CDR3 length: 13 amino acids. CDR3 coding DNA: TGCAGCGTCATGACTAGCGGATCCTACGAGCAGTACTTC. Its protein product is CSVMTSGSYEQYF.

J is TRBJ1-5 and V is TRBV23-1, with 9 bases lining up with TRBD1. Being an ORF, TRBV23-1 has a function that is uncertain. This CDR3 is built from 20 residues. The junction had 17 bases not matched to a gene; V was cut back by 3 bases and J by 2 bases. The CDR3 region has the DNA TGCGCCAGCAGTCATACAACTGGCCGGGACAGGGTAGAGGGCAATCAGCCCCAGCATTTT. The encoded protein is CASSHTTGRDRVEGNQPQHF.

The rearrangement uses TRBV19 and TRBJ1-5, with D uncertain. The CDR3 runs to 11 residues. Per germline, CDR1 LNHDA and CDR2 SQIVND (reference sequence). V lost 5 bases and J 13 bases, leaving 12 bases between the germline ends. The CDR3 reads CASSLDRDQHF. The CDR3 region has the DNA TGTGCCAGTAGTCTCGACCGGGATCAGCATTTT.

CDR3: CASRTELSYEQYF. CDR3 in DNA: TGCGCCAGCAGGACAGAGCTCTCCTACGAGCAGTACTTC. The chain links TRBV10-2 to TRBJ2-7, with D tentatively TRBD1 (5 bases). The CDR3 totals 13 residues. The V end lost 6 bases, the J end lost 0 bases, and 9 bases lay between the germline ends. Germline CDR1 is WSHSY and CDR2 is SAAADI.

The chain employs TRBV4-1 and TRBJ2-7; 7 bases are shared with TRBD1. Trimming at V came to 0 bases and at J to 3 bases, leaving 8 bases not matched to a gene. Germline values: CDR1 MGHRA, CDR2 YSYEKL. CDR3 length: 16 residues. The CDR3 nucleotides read TGCGCCAGCAGCCAAGATGCCGGGACAGAAGACTACGAGCAGTACTTC. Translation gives CASSQDAGTEDYEQYF.